Sequencing of this TCR beta chain was carried out in a study of cytomegalovirus exposure and HLA in healthy donors. The V gene's germline CDR1 is SQVTM and CDR2 ANQGSEA. Trimming took 4 bases from V and 6 from J; bases not matched to a gene: 12. This CDR3 spans 15 amino acids. Using immunoSEQ multiplex PCR, the repertoire was profiled, and TCRdb retains in-frame clones only, with some absent. The table shows around 250,000 clones, with nearly 90% occurring only once. Input material: PBMCs. V and J are TRBV29-1 and TRBJ1-2, with TRBD1 matching 9 bases. The clonotype comes from a woman aged 18-29 years in good health and CMV-seronegative. CDR3 protein: CSVVNWDRETDGYTF. The CDR3 nucleotides are TGCAGCGTTGTAAACTGGGACAGGGAGACCGATGGCTACACCTTC.